Listed here are 31 T cell receptor beta chains from one sample, sequenced in a study of radiation and T cells in renal cell carcinoma. The assay was immunoSEQ multiplex PCR, and TCRdb's table has in-frame clones only and misses some. The profile covers under 100,000 clones, with 84% appearing a single time and approximately 7.2% taken by the ten largest. Noted time point: blood 4 weeks post-SBRT, at nephrectomy. The treatment is: 15 Gy SBRT to primary tumor, nephrectomy 4 weeks later. The sample here was blood, taken from a patient whose treatment included radiotherapy and nephrectomy. Receptors were obtained from a man between 60 and 70 years old with renal cell carcinoma.

J is TRBJ1-5 and V is TRBV15, with 7 bases fitting TRBD1. Trimming took 7 bases from V and 0 from J; bases not matched to a gene: 3. Germline assignment: CDR1 LNHNV and CDR2 YYDKDF (reference sequence). The CDR3 contains 14 residues. The CDR3 DNA follows: TGTGCCACCATCGGGACAGATAGCAATCAGCCCCAGCATTTT. This encodes CATIGTDSNQPQHF.

This clone was seen only a few times. J is TRBJ2-2 and V is TRBV7-9, with 9 bases that match TRBD2. The CDR3 runs 15 residues. Losses at the gene ends were 5 bases for V and 6 bases for J; bases not matched to a gene: 7. Germline loops: CDR1 SEHNR, CDR2 FQNEAQ (reference sequence). CDR3 sequence (DNA): TGTGCCAGCAGCGTTGGGACTAGCTCATCCGGGGAGCTGTTTTTT. Residues: CASSVGTSSSGELFF.

The chain recombines TRBV11-2 with TRBJ2-1, with 9 bases lining up with TRBD2. The length of the CDR3 is 15 residues. The junction had 10 bases not matched to a gene; V was cut back by 4 bases and J by 9 bases. Germline CDR1 SGHAT, CDR2 FQNNGV. Here the CDR3 reads CASSYSGTSLGEQFF. The CDR3 DNA follows: TGTGCCAGCAGCTACTCCGGGACTAGCCTAGGTGAGCAGTTCTTC.

The chain links TRBV27 to TRBJ2-2; weak D call: TRBD2 (5 bases). Germline-derived CDR1 and CDR2 are MNHEY and SMNVEV (reference sequence). This CDR3 has 14 amino acids. V lost 7 bases to trimming and J lost 4 bases, with 13 bases between them. CDR3 DNA: TGTGCCAGCAAGAGGGCTCGAGGCACCGGGGAGCTGTTTTTT. It yields the protein CASKRARGTGELFF.

The chain recombines TRBV7-8 with TRBJ1-3, with 7 bases matching TRBD1. Trimming removed 6 bases from V and 0 bases from J; junction bases left unmatched: 5. The CDR3 extends over 15 amino acids. From germline, CDR1 is SGHVS and CDR2 FQNEAQ. Here the CDR3 reads CASRPTGVSGNTIYF. In DNA, the CDR3 is TGTGCCAGCAGACCTACAGGGGTCTCTGGAAACACCATATATTTT.

The chain joins TRBV2 to TRBJ2-3; unclear D gene. The CDR3 runs to 13 residues. From germline, CDR1 is SNHLY and CDR2 FYNNEI. V was trimmed by 7 bases and J by 3 bases, leaving 11 bases between them. CDR3 amino acids: CASNGRQTDTQYF. The CDR3 coding sequence is TGTGCCAGCAACGGCAGGCAAACAGATACGCAGTATTTT.

CDR3 sequence: CASSYAFTDTQYF. DNA for the CDR3: TGTGCCAGCAGCTACGCTTTCACAGATACGCAGTATTTT. The V and J genes are TRBV9 and TRBJ2-3; D gene ambiguous. Germline V gene sequence: CDR1 SGDLS, CDR2 YYNGEE. The CDR3 contains 13 residues. V was shortened by 4 bases and J by 2 bases, with 8 bases between the two germline ends.

This clone was detected only a few times. The rearrangement uses TRBV14 and TRBJ1-1; D call uncertain. Germline-derived CDR1 and CDR2 are SGHDN and FVKESK. V gave up 0 bases and J gave up 2 bases, with 4 bases separating them. The CDR3 covers 13 residues. The CDR3 nucleotides read TGTGCCAGCAGCCAAGACCAAAACACTGAAGCTTTCTTT. Its translation is CASSQDQNTEAFF.

Here the CDR3 reads CASSVEPGFYEQYF. In nucleotides, the CDR3 is TGTGCCAGCAGCGTGGAGCCGGGTTTCTACGAGCAGTACTTC. The rearrangement links TRBV9 to TRBJ2-7; the D is unclear. The CDR3 consists of 14 residues. Trimming removed 2 bases from V and 3 bases from J, with 12 bases in between. The germline V gene has CDR1 SGDLS and CDR2 YYNGEE. Variable domain in full (rest from reference TRBV9 and TRBJ2-7): DSGVTQTPKHLITATGQRVTLRCSPRSGDLSVYWYQQSLDQGLQFLIQYYNGEERAKGNILERFSAQQFPDLHSELNLSSLELGDSALYFCASSVEPGFYEQYFGPGTRLTVT.

The chain recombines TRBV5-1 with TRBJ2-3, with 8 bases lining up with TRBD2. CDR3 size: 15 residues. Trimming at V came to 4 bases and at J to 5 bases, leaving 9 bases not matched to a gene. Germline V gives CDR1 SGHRS, CDR2 YFSETQ. CDR3 region: CASSPVAGQRDTQYF. DNA of the CDR3: TGCGCCAGCAGCCCGGTAGCGGGACAAAGAGATACGCAGTATTTT.

The rearrangement joins TRBV6-1 to TRBJ1-4; D might be TRBD1 (6 bases). V lost 3 bases and J lost 5, with 13 bases in between. This CDR3 is 15 amino acids long. Germline-derived CDR1 and CDR2 are MNHNS and SASEGT. The DNA of the CDR3 is TGTGCCAGCAGTGATACGGACGGACAGAATGAAAAACTGTTTTTT. It yields the protein CASSDTDGQNEKLFF.

The chain joins TRBV27 to TRBJ2-7; TRBD2 matches 10 bases. From germline, CDR1 is MNHEY and CDR2 SMNVEV (reference sequence). Trimming cost V 3 bases and J 2 bases; bases outside gene matches: 4. The CDR3 loop spans 15 amino acids. The CDR3 coding sequence is TGTGCCAGCAGTTTCGTAGCGGGGGGAACCTACGAGCAGTACTTC. This translates into CASSFVAGGTYEQYF.

The chain couples TRBV4-2 to TRBJ2-4, with D perhaps matching TRBD1 or TRBD2 (6 bases each). CDR1 is LGHNA, CDR2 YNFKEQ, per germline. There are 18 residues in the CDR3. The V and J ends lost 5 bases and 2 bases respectively, with 22 bases between them. CDR3 DNA: TGTGCCAGCAGCTCCCTACGGGTCGGGGGCCTATCCAAAAACATTCAGTACTTC. The encoded protein is CASSSLRVGGLSKNIQYF.

This chain links TRBV11-2 with TRBJ2-1, with 16 positions matching TRBD2. Germline V gene lookup returns CDR1 SGHAT and CDR2 FQNNGV. CDR3 length: 15 amino acids. Trimming at V came to 4 bases and at J to 12 bases, leaving 6 bases not matched to a gene. CDR3 nucleotide sequence: TGTGCCAGCAGCTCCGGGACTAGCGGGAGGGCCGGGCAGTTCTTC. This gives the protein CASSSGTSGRAGQFF.

The chain uses TRBV7-8 and TRBJ1-5; D unclear. Germline loops: CDR1 SGHVS, CDR2 FQNEAQ. Trimming took 6 bases from V and 0 from J, leaving 9 bases between them. The length of the CDR3 is 14 residues. The CDR3 sequence: CASSLLGSNQPQHF. The CDR3 DNA sequence: TGTGCCAGCAGTTTACTGGGTAGCAATCAGCCCCAGCATTTT.

The chain uses TRBV7-6 and TRBJ2-3, with no clear D. This CDR3 contains 15 residues. V gave up 2 bases and J gave up 0 bases, with 9 bases separating them. Germline CDR1 SGHVS, CDR2 FNYEAQ. CDR3 loop: CASSLSETSTDTQYF. As DNA, the CDR3 is TGTGCCAGCAGCTTATCGGAGACTAGCACAGATACGCAGTATTTT.

The V call is TRBV15, the J call TRBJ2-7; D not resolved. Germline-derived CDR1 and CDR2 are LNHNV and YYDKDF (reference sequence). The V gene lost 0 bases and the J gene lost 2 bases, with 11 bases spanning the gap. The CDR3 totals 15 residues. The CDR3 here is CATSRDRRAPYEQYF. CDR3 nucleotides: TGTGCCACCAGCAGAGATCGACGGGCCCCCTACGAGCAGTACTTC.

This sequence joins TRBV28 and TRBJ1-2, with D hard to call. Deletions cut 6 bases from V and 0 bases from J, with 5 bases between. The CDR3 runs 12 residues. Germline CDR1 is MDHEN and CDR2 is SYDVKM. The CDR3 DNA reads as TGTGCCAGCAGACAGCCTAACTATGGCTACACCTTC. It is translated as CASRQPNYGYTF.

V usage is TRBV5-8 and J usage is TRBJ2-5, with TRBD2 matching 16 bases. The CDR3 is 15 amino acids. The germline gives CDR1 SGHTS, CDR2 YDEGEE. The J segment lost 5 bases and the V segment lost 4 bases, leaving 2 bases of the junction unmatched. The CDR3: CASSAGLAGGETQYF. For the CDR3, the DNA is TGTGCCAGCAGCGCGGGACTAGCGGGAGGGGAGACCCAGTACTTC.

The V and J genes are TRBV6-1 and TRBJ2-7, with 8 bases that match TRBD1. CDR1 and CDR2 (germline): MNHNS, SASEGT. The CDR3 is made up of 14 amino acids. The ends lost 4 bases at V and 5 bases at J; junction bases unmatched: 7. The CDR3, as DNA: TGTGCCAGCAGTGGAGCAGGGGGCTTGGACGAGCAGTACTTC. Protein: CASSGAGGLDEQYF.

V is TRBV9 and J is TRBJ2-3; D unclear. The germline gives CDR1 SGDLS, CDR2 YYNGEE. V lost 0 bases and J 2 bases, leaving 10 bases between the germline ends. There are 15 residues in the CDR3. The CDR3 reads CASSVAPAFTDTQYF. The CDR3 DNA reads TGTGCCAGCAGCGTAGCTCCAGCCTTCACAGATACGCAGTATTTT.

This chain links TRBV4-2 with TRBJ2-5, with 12 bases fitting TRBD2. This CDR3 comprises 15 residues. The germline V gene encodes CDR1 LGHNA and CDR2 YNFKEQ. The J segment lost 5 bases and the V segment lost 1 base, leaving 2 bases of the junction unmatched. The CDR3 loop is CASSQGLAGGETQYF. CDR3 DNA sequence: TGTGCCAGCAGCCAAGGGCTAGCGGGGGGGGAGACCCAGTACTTC.

The V gene is TRBV28, the J gene TRBJ1-2; 7 positions match TRBD1. Germline V gene lookup returns CDR1 MDHEN and CDR2 SYDVKM. V trimming: 7 bases; J trimming: 4 bases; junction bases outside the gene matches: 12. The CDR3 consists of 15 residues. CDR3 loop: CASTPGGGALYGYTF. CDR3 DNA: TGTGCCAGCACCCCAGGGGGGGGCGCCCTCTATGGCTACACCTTC.

This clone appeared a single time. The chain recombines TRBV30 with TRBJ2-1; D is undetermined. CDR3 length: 14 amino acids. V was pared by 5 bases and J by 8 bases, with 19 bases between. CDR1 GTSNPN and CDR2 SVGIG come from the germline V gene (reference sequence). This chain's CDR3 is CAWERSIDVDEQFF. The CDR3 coding sequence is TGTGCCTGGGAGCGTAGCATCGACGTAGATGAGCAGTTCTTC.

The V call is TRBV5-1, the J call TRBJ2-1, with 8 bases identical to TRBD2. Germline V gene lookup returns CDR1 SGHRS and CDR2 YFSETQ. The CDR3 runs to 14 residues. Trimming took 4 bases from V and 6 from J; bases not matched to a gene: 6. The CDR3 loop reads CASSPSAGANEQFF. The CDR3 coding sequence is TGCGCCAGCAGCCCTTCAGCGGGAGCCAATGAGCAGTTCTTC.

The genes are TRBV5-1 and TRBJ2-1; 10 bases align to TRBD2. CDR3 size: 16 residues. Germline V gene lookup returns CDR1 SGHRS and CDR2 YFSETQ. The ends lost 7 bases at V and 7 bases at J; junction bases unmatched: 14. Here the CDR3 reads CASSPRGSGRSNEQFF. The CDR3 DNA reads TGCGCCAGCTCACCCCGAGGTAGCGGGAGGAGTAATGAGCAGTTCTTC. Variable domain in full (rest from reference TRBV5-1 and TRBJ2-1): KAGVTQTPRYLIKTRGQQVTLSCSPISGHRSVSWYQQTPGQGLQFLFEYFSETQRNKGNFPGRFSGRQFSNSRSEMNVSTLELGDSALYLCASSPRGSGRSNEQFFGPGTRLTVL.

The chain joins TRBV7-2 to TRBJ1-5; 7 bases fit TRBD1. The germline V gene has CDR1 SGHTA and CDR2 FQGNSA. After removal of 5 bases from V and 2 bases from J, the junction contained 6 bases not matched to a gene. The CDR3 is 15 amino acids. The DNA for the CDR3 is TGTGCCAGCAGCCCTGGACAGGATGGCAATCAGCCCCAGCATTTT. This gives the protein CASSPGQDGNQPQHF.

This chain joins TRBV6-5 and TRBJ1-1; D remains ambiguous. Per the germline V gene, CDR1 is MNHEY and CDR2 is SVGAGI. V was shortened by 0 bases and J by 4 bases, with 12 bases between the two germline ends. The CDR3 covers 15 residues. The CDR3, as DNA: TGTGCCAGCAGTTACTCTGAGAGGGAGGGCACTGAAGCTTTCTTT. Residues: CASSYSEREGTEAFF.

The V and J genes are TRBV19 and TRBJ2-1, with TRBD1 as a possible D gene (5 bases). Between the trimmed V and J ends, which lost 3 bases and 4 bases, there was a span of 10 bases. Germline V CDR1 and CDR2: LNHDA, SQIVND (reference sequence). CDR3 size: 14 residues. CDR3 in amino acids: CASSMGQNYNEQFF. For the CDR3, the DNA is TGTGCCAGTAGTATGGGGCAGAATTACAATGAGCAGTTCTTC.

The rearrangement joins TRBV6-5 to TRBJ2-7; possibly TRBD1 for D (6 bases). CDR1 MNHEY and CDR2 SVGAGI come from the germline V gene. The V end lost 5 bases, the J end lost 6 bases, and 14 bases lay between the germline ends. CDR3 length: 13 residues. The CDR3 coding sequence is TGTGCCAGCAGTGACCCTGGCAGGGGCGAGCAGTACTTC. This sequence encodes CASSDPGRGEQYF.

The gene calls are TRBV4-1 and TRBJ2-5, with TRBD2 matching 7 bases. Per germline, CDR1 MGHRA and CDR2 YSYEKL. The ends lost 0 bases at V and 0 bases at J; junction bases unmatched: 7. The CDR3 is made up of 17 amino acids. The CDR3 loop is CASSQDRRAGNQETQYF. The CDR3 coding sequence is TGCGCCAGCAGCCAAGATCGAAGAGCGGGAAACCAAGAGACCCAGTACTTC.